Listed here are 9 T cell receptor beta chains from one sample, sequenced in a study of technical replicates of blood from a handful of donors. Generated by immunoSEQ multiplex PCR, the TCRdb table keeps only in-frame clones and is missing some. The table has approximately 94,000 clones, approximately 95% seen once. Input material: T cells isolated from PBMCs. These receptors all come from a human donor in good health.

This rearrangement joins TRBV28 to TRBJ1-1; TRBD1 aligns across 8 bases. V lost 6 bases and J lost 0; bases outside the gene matches: 3. The germline CDR1 and CDR2 sequences are MDHEN and SYDVKM. CDR3 size: 14 residues. This CDR3 reads CASSWDRLNTEAFF. The CDR3 nucleotides read TGTGCCAGCAGCTGGGACAGGTTGAACACTGAAGCTTTCTTT.

The chain carries TRBV7-3 and TRBJ2-7, with 10 bases fitting TRBD2. The CDR3 is 13 amino acids. Per germline, CDR1 SGHTA and CDR2 FQGTGA. J was trimmed by 7 bases and V by 3 bases; bases with no gene match: 3. This CDR3 is CASSLGLAREQYF. CDR3 nucleotides: TGTGCCAGCAGCTTGGGACTAGCGAGGGAGCAGTACTTC.

The chain combines TRBV14 with TRBJ2-3; a weak D match, TRBD1 (5 bases). The V end was cut by 1 base, the J end by 6 bases, with 17 bases between. This CDR3 region has 16 residues. Germline V gene lookup returns CDR1 SGHDN and CDR2 FVKESK. CDR3 sequence: CASSQVVAGYEDTQYF. In DNA form, the CDR3 reads TGTGCCAGCAGCCAAGTCGTAGCAGGGTACGAGGATACGCAGTATTTT.

The V call is TRBV30, the J call TRBJ2-7, with a weak D call TRBD1 (5 bases). This CDR3 is built from 11 residues. V was shortened by 3 bases and J by 2 bases, with 5 bases between the two germline ends. CDR1 and CDR2 (germline): GTSNPN, SVGIG (reference sequence). CDR3 loop: CAWRDTYEQYF. The DNA for the CDR3 is TGTGCCTGGAGGGACACCTACGAGCAGTACTTC.

This sequence joins TRBV6-4 and TRBJ2-3; 9 bases agree with TRBD2. The CDR3 spans 14 residues. Germline V gives CDR1 MRHNA, CDR2 SNTAGT. The ends lost 8 bases at V and 2 bases at J; junction bases unmatched: 5. The CDR3 bases are TGTGCCAGCGGTAGCGGGAGTGTCACAGATACGCAGTATTTT. Translation gives CASGSGSVTDTQYF.

The chain uses TRBV19 and TRBJ2-6; D is undetermined. V was trimmed by 8 bases and J by 4 bases, leaving 12 bases between them. Germline V gives CDR1 LNHDA, CDR2 SQIVND (reference sequence). This CDR3 is 14 amino acids long. The CDR3 sequence: CASQMVFGANVLTF. The CDR3 DNA reads TGTGCCAGTCAGATGGTATTCGGGGCCAACGTCCTGACTTTC. Combining the CDR3 with reference TRBV19 and TRBJ2-6 gives the whole variable domain DGGITQSPKYLFRKEGQNVTLSCEQNLNHDAMYWYRQDPGQGLRLIYYSQIVNDFQKGDIAEGYSVSREKKESFPLTVTSAQKNPTAFYLCASQMVFGANVLTFGAGSRLTVL.

The chain uses TRBV28 and TRBJ1-1; D gene unclear. Trimming cost V 2 bases and J 9 bases, with 10 bases left between them. The germline gives CDR1 MDHEN, CDR2 SYDVKM. CDR3 size: 12 residues. Here the CDR3 DNA reads TGTGCCAGCAGTTTACTTCTCGCGAAAGCTTTCTTT. Encoded protein: CASSLLLAKAFF.

This chain links TRBV11-2 with TRBJ2-1; D may be TRBD2 (6 bases). The CDR3 runs to 13 residues. Trimming removed 3 bases at V and 7 bases at J, with 10 bases between. Germline V gene lookup returns CDR1 SGHAT and CDR2 FQNNGV. CDR3 sequence: CASSFYGGNEQFF. In DNA form, the CDR3 reads TGTGCCAGCAGCTTCTATGGGGGGAATGAGCAGTTCTTC.

V is TRBV29-1 and J is TRBJ2-1; perhaps TRBD1 as D (6 bases). This CDR3 contains 12 residues. Trimming stripped 7 bases from V and 4 bases from J, with 11 bases between. Germline V gene data show CDR1 as SQVTM and CDR2 as ANQGSEA. CDR3 protein: CSAYTGYNEQFF. CDR3 nucleotides: TGCAGCGCGTACACAGGGTACAATGAGCAGTTCTTC.